These T cell receptor beta chains were read from a single sample in a study of beta chain features in type 1 diabetes. TCRdb's copy holds only in-frame clones and misses some; the assay was immunoSEQ multiplex PCR. The table records 350,000 to 450,000 clones, 14% of them present only once. The specimen was naive CD4+ T cells from blood. The receptors here all came from a man under 40 in good health. CDR3s include the opening cysteine and the closing phenylalanine or tryptophan. The D gene is left open where the match is weak. Rows give clone size only sometimes, using once, few, many, or a class for an expanded clone.

>few|TRBV7-6|TRBD2|TRBJ2-3
CASSAGTSYIDTQYF
TGTGCCAGCAGCGCGGGGACTAGCTATATTGATACGCAGTATTTT
>.|TRBV6-1|.|TRBJ2-4
CASSEYLAGAKNIQYF
TGTGCCAGCAGTGAATATCTAGCTGGGGCCAAAAACATTCAGTACTTC
>.|TRBV4-3|TRBD1|TRBJ2-5
CASSQGAVQGAIETQYF
TGCGCCAGCAGCCAAGGGGCGGTCCAGGGGGCGATTGAGACCCAGTACTTC
>few|TRBV2|.|TRBJ2-4
CASSVEGKNIQYF
TGTGCCAGCAGTGTGGAGGGAAAAAACATTCAGTACTTC
>.|TRBV5-4|TRBD2|TRBJ2-1
CASSLPPAGNEQFF
TGTGCCAGCAGCTTGCCCCCAGCGGGGAATGAGCAGTTCTTC
>.|TRBV6-1|.|TRBJ2-1
CASSEFGGSQGAYEQFF
TGTGCCAGCAGTGAATTCGGGGGGTCCCAGGGGGCCTATGAGCAGTTCTTC
>.|TRBV7-9|.|TRBJ1-1
CASSTTVNTEAFF
TGTGCCAGCAGCACCACAGTGAACACTGAAGCTTTCTTT
>few|TRBV23-1|.|TRBJ2-5
CASRGGKGQETQYF
TGCGCCAGCAGGGGCGGTAAGGGGCAAGAGACCCAGTACTTC
>few|TRBV5-4|.|TRBJ2-1
CASSLVMANEQFF
TGTGCCAGCAGCTTAGTTATGGCCAATGAGCAGTTCTTC
>few|TRBV5-4|.|TRBJ2-2
CASSLATKTGELFF
TGTGCCAGCAGCTTGGCCACTAAAACCGGGGAGCTGTTTTTT
>.|TRBV4-3|.|TRBJ1-2
CASSQDQGTFGYTF
TGCGCCAGCAGCCAAGACCAAGGGACCTTTGGCTACACCTTC
>few|TRBV5-6|.|TRBJ2-3
CASSLGPAFVNTQYF
TGTGCCAGCAGCTTGGGCCCAGCCTTTGTAAATACGCAGTATTTT
>few|TRBV4-3|.|TRBJ1-3
CASRQTAGNTIYF
TGCGCCAGCCGCCAGACAGCTGGAAACACCATATATTTT
>.|TRBV6-5|.|TRBJ2-1
CASSYSIKGDEQFF
TGTGCCAGCAGTTACTCGATTAAAGGAGATGAGCAGTTCTTC
>once|TRBV25-1|.|TRBJ2-7
CASSDPLKSTYEQYF
TGTGCCAGCAGTGACCCTCTAAAGAGCACCTACGAGCAGTACTTC
>.|TRBV7-7|.|TRBJ2-1
CASSLVWTLQNNEQFF
TGTGCTAGCAGCTTAGTCTGGACACTACAAAACAATGAGCAGTTCTTC
>few|TRBV7-2|.|TRBJ1-2
CASSLTHLGWYGYTF
TGTGCCAGCAGCTTGACCCATTTGGGCTGGTATGGCTACACCTTC
>.|TRBV7-9|.|TRBJ2-5
CASSAQGFETQYF
TGTGCCAGCAGCGCACAGGGTTTTGAGACCCAGTACTTC
>few|TRBV6-6|.|TRBJ2-7
CASSSLSDEQYF
TGTGCCAGCAGCTCCCTTAGTGACGAGCAGTACTTC
>.|TRBV15|TRBD1|TRBJ1-3
CATSKGQGFGNTIYF
TGTGCCACCAGCAAGGGACAGGGTTTTGGAAACACCATATATTTT
>.|TRBV19|TRBD2|TRBJ2-1
CASSRTSGSSYNEQFF
TGTGCCAGTAGTAGAACTAGCGGGAGCTCCTACAATGAGCAGTTCTTC
>.|TRBV7-2|.|TRBJ2-3
CASSLAVGTDTQYF
TGTGCCAGCAGCTTAGCGGTTGGCACAGATACGCAGTATTTT
>.|TRBV18|TRBD2|TRBJ2-1
CASSRGLAGEQFF
TGTGCCAGCTCACGGGGCTTAGCGGGGGAGCAGTTCTTC
>.|TRBV15|TRBD1|TRBJ2-1
CATSRVTGQGPLEQFF
TGTGCCACCAGCAGAGTCACGGGACAGGGGCCCCTAGAGCAGTTCTTC
>.|TRBV29-1|.|TRBJ1-2
CSGGGRGLGGYTF
TGCAGCGGAGGAGGCAGGGGATTGGGCGGCTACACCTTC
>.|TRBV2|.|TRBJ2-5
CASVGGTAQETQYF
TGTGCCAGCGTCGGAGGGACTGCACAAGAGACCCAGTACTTC
>.|TRBV7-9|TRBD2|TRBJ2-3
CASSPLGRDTDTQYF
TGTGCCAGCAGCCCCCTGGGGAGGGACACAGATACGCAGTATTTT
>few|TRBV4-3|.|TRBJ2-6
CASSQDASGSLWANVLTF
TGCGCCAGCAGCCAAGATGCCAGTGGATCTCTGTGGGCCAACGTCCTGACTTTC
>.|TRBV18|TRBD1|TRBJ2-3
CASSYRDREVDTQYF
TGTGCCAGCTCCTACCGGGACAGGGAGGTGGATACGCAGTATTTT
>.|TRBV5-1|TRBD2|TRBJ2-7
CASRFLREGSYEQYF
TGCGCCAGCAGGTTCTTGCGGGAGGGAAGCTACGAGCAGTACTTC
>.|TRBV15|.|TRBJ2-3
CATSRESGLTTDTQYF
TGTGCCACCAGCAGAGAATCAGGTTTGACCACGGATACGCAGTATTTT
>.|TRBV7-2|TRBD2|TRBJ2-3
CASSSRLAASYSTDTQYF
TGTGCCAGCAGCTCCAGACTAGCGGCATCATATAGCACAGATACGCAGTATTTT
>few|TRBV5-1|.|TRBJ2-3
CASSLGQSTDTQYF
TGCGCCAGCAGCTTGGGACAATCCACAGATACGCAGTATTTT
>few|TRBV7-2|.|TRBJ2-1
CASSDYVIYNEQFF
TGTGCCAGCAGCGACTACGTCATTTACAATGAGCAGTTCTTC
>few|TRBV5-4|.|TRBJ2-4
CASSAAQLAKNIQYF
TGTGCCAGCAGCGCAGCACAGCTAGCCAAAAACATTCAGTACTTC
>few|TRBV7-8|TRBD2|TRBJ2-3
CASSSSGTSADTQYF
TGTGCCAGCAGCTCCTCCGGGACTAGCGCAGATACGCAGTATTTT
>.|TRBV10-3|.|TRBJ2-2
CAIRSGELFF
TGTGCCATCAGATCCGGGGAGCTGTTTTTT
>few|TRBV7-2|TRBD2|TRBJ2-1
CASSDGTRFAPEQFF
TGTGCCAGCAGCGATGGGACTAGGTTTGCCCCTGAGCAGTTCTTC
>few|TRBV18|.|TRBJ2-7
CASSPGIASYEQYF
TGTGCCAGCTCACCAGGGATTGCCTCCTACGAGCAGTACTTC
>few|TRBV2|.|TRBJ1-1
CASSDSRGGTEAFF
TGTGCCAGCAGTGACTCCAGGGGAGGCACTGAAGCTTTCTTT
>.|TRBV4-3|TRBD2|TRBJ2-3
CASSFRLAGGPGAADTQYF
TGCGCCAGCAGCTTTCGACTAGCGGGGGGGCCGGGCGCAGCAGATACGCAGTATTTT
>.|TRBV11-2|.|TRBJ2-2
CASSLGRLGNTGELFF
TGTGCCAGCAGCTTAGGCCGGTTGGGAAACACCGGGGAGCTGTTTTTT
>few|TRBV10-3|TRBD2|TRBJ2-3
CAISESAGRSTDTQYF
TGTGCCATCAGTGAGTCAGCGGGGAGAAGCACAGATACGCAGTATTTT
>.|TRBV9|.|TRBJ2-5
CASSRRGSETQYF
TGTGCCAGCAGCCGCCGGGGTTCCGAGACCCAGTACTTC
>few|TRBV7-9|.|TRBJ2-5
CASSLVLGQETQYF
TGTGCCAGCAGCTTAGTCCTAGGCCAAGAGACCCAGTACTTC
>.|TRBV7-9|TRBD1|TRBJ1-2
CASSLAGGPTGSNGYTF
TGTGCCAGCAGCTTAGCGGGAGGACCGACAGGGAGTAATGGCTACACCTTC
>.|TRBV29-1|.|TRBJ1-3
CSVAFFSGNTIYF
TGCAGCGTTGCTTTCTTCTCTGGAAACACCATATATTTT
>.|TRBV30|.|TRBJ1-1
CAWSNPPGAEAFF
TGTGCCTGGAGTAACCCCCCCGGCGCTGAAGCTTTCTTT
>.|TRBV11-2|.|TRBJ2-5
CASSFLKRGETQYF
TGTGCCAGCAGCTTCCTTAAACGGGGAGAGACCCAGTACTTC
>.|TRBV5-6|.|TRBJ1-1
CASREHGVRTEAFF
TGTGCCAGCAGAGAGCACGGGGTCCGAACTGAAGCTTTCTTT
>.|TRBV29-1|.|TRBJ1-4
CSVTMGGGLSASF
TGCAGCGTCACTATGGGGGGCGGCCTCAGCGCCAGTTTT
>many|TRBV21-1|.|TRBJ2-6
CASSPGGANVLTF
TGTGCCAGCAGCCCAGGAGGGGCCAACGTCCTGACTTTC
>few|TRBV7-2|.|TRBJ1-3
CASSLSSGNTIYF
TGTGCCAGCAGCTTAAGCTCTGGAAACACCATATATTTT
>few|TRBV7-9|.|TRBJ1-6
CASSPEVQNSPLHF
TGTGCCAGCAGCCCTGAGGTGCAGAATTCACCCCTCCACTTT
>.|TRBV29-1|.|TRBJ1-1
CSGAKKENTEAFF
TGCAGCGGCGCTAAAAAGGAGAACACTGAAGCTTTCTTT
>.|TRBV2|TRBD2|TRBJ2-3
CASVASGRAADTQYF
TGTGCCAGCGTGGCTAGCGGGAGGGCCGCAGATACGCAGTATTTT
>few|TRBV2|.|TRBJ1-2
CASSERQSYGYTF
TGTGCCAGCAGTGAACGACAGAGCTATGGCTACACCTTC
>few|TRBV19|TRBD1|TRBJ2-7
CASRRPGGSYEQYF
TGTGCCAGTCGTAGGCCAGGGGGATCCTACGAGCAGTACTTC
>few|TRBV4-1|.|TRBJ1-6
CASSQRENRDPSSPLHF
TGCGCCAGCAGCCAGAGAGAAAACCGGGACCCAAGCTCACCCCTCCACTTT